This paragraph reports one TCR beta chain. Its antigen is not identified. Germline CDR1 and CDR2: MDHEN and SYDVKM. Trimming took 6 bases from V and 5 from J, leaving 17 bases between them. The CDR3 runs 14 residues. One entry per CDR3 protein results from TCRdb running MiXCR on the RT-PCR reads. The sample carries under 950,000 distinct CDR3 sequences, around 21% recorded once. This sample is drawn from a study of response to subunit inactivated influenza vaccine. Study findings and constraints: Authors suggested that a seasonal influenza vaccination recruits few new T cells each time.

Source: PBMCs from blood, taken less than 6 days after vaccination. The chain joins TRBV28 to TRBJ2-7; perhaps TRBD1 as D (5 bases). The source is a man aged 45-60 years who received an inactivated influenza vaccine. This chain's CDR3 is CASRYQGNPNEQYF. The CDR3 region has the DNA TGTGCCAGCAGATACCAGGGAAACCCCAACGAGCAGTACTTC.